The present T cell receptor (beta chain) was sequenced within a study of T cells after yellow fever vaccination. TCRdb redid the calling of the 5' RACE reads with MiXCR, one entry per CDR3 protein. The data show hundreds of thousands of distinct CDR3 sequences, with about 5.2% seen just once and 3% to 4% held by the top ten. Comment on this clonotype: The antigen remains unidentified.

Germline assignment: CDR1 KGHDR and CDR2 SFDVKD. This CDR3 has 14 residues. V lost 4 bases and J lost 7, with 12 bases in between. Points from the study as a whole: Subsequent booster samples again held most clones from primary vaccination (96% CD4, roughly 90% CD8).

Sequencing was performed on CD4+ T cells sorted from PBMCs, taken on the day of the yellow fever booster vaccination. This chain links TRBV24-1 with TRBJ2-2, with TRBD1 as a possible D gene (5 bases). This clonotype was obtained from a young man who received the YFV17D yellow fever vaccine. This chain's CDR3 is CATSDTGPFGELFF. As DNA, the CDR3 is TGTGCCACCAGTGACACAGGACCGTTCGGGGAGCTGTTTTTT.